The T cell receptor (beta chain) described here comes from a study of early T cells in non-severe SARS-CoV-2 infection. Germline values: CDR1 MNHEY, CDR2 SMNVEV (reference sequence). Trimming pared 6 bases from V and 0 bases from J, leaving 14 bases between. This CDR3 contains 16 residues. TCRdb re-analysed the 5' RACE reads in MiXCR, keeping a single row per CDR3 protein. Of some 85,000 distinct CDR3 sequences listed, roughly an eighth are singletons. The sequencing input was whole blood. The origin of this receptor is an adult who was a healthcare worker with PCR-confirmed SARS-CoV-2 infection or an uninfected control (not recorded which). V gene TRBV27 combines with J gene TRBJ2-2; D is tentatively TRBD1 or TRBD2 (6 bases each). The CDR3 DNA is TGTGCCAGCAGCCTCGGGGGCGGTGCGAACACCGGGGAGCTGTTTTTT. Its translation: CASSLGGGANTGELFF.